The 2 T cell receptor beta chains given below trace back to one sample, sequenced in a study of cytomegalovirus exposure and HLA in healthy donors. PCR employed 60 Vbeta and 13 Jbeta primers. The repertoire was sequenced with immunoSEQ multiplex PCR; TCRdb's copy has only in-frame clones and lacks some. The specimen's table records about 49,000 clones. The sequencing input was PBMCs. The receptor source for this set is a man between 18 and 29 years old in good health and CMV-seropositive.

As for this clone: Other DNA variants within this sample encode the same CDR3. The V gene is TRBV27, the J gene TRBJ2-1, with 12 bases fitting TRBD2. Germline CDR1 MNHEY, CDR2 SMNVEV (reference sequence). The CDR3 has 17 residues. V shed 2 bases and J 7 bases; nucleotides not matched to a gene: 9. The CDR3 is CASSLRFGTSGSNEQFF. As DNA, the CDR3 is TGTGCCAGCAGTTTACGTTTCGGGACTAGCGGGTCTAATGAGCAGTTCTTC.

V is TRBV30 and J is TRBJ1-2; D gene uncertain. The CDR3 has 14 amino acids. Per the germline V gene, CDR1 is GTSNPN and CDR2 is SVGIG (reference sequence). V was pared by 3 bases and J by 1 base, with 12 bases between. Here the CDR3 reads CAWSVVLGNYGYTF. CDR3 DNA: TGTGCCTGGAGCGTCGTACTCGGTAACTATGGCTACACCTTC.